These 10 T cell receptor beta chains were all obtained from the same sample, sequenced in a study of blood T cells in healthy people across ages. A second PCR of 7 to 11 cycles used a sample-barcoded 5' primer and a J-beta primer mix. TCRdb independently ran MiXCR on the 5' RACE reads; one entry per CDR3 protein. The table records around 800,000 distinct CDR3 sequences, less than 70% of them present only once. Sequencing input: blood. These TCRs come from an elderly man in good health.

The chain couples TRBV12-3 or TRBV12-4 to TRBJ1-4; D remains ambiguous. This CDR3 is built from 14 residues. The V and J ends lost 3 bases and 8 bases respectively, with 13 bases between them. The CDR3 DNA reads TGTGCCAGCAGTTTCGGGCAGGAAGGAGAAAAACTGTTTTTT. Residues: CASSFGQEGEKLFF.

J is TRBJ2-7 and V is TRBV7-2; the D gene could be TRBD1 or TRBD2 (5 bases each). V shed 1 base and J shed 1 base, with 14 bases lying between them. The germline V gene encodes CDR1 SGHTA and CDR2 FQGNSA. This CDR3 comprises 16 residues. The chain's CDR3 is CASSLVLEDTSYEQYF. The CDR3 nucleotides read TGTGCCAGCAGCTTAGTTTTGGAGGACACTTCCTACGAGCAGTACTTC.

The V gene is TRBV29-1, the J gene TRBJ2-1, with 16 bases matching TRBD2. CDR3 length equals 18 residues. The V gene's germline CDR1 is SQVTM and CDR2 ANQGSEA. The V segment lost 7 bases and the J segment 0 bases; nucleotides outside the gene matches: 9. The CDR3 protein is CSARGTSGRAGSYNEQFF. Written as DNA, the CDR3 is TGCAGCGCCAGGGGGACTAGCGGGAGGGCGGGCTCCTACAATGAGCAGTTCTTC.

This clonotype has only a few counts. The chain recombines TRBV20-1 with TRBJ2-7; a possible D gene is TRBD2 (7 bases). The V end lost 2 bases, the J end lost 5 bases, and 19 bases lay between the germline ends. This CDR3 is 15 amino acids long. Looked up from germline, CDR1 is DFQATT and CDR2 is SNEGSKA (reference sequence). For the CDR3, the DNA is TGCAGTGCTAGACCGGGTGGGGGGGCGAGAGACGAGCAGTACTTC. The encoded protein is CSARPGGGARDEQYF.

This clonotype was seen a single time. The V and J genes are TRBV6-2 or TRBV6-3 and TRBJ1-5; D might be TRBD1 (5 bases). There are 13 residues in the CDR3. Germline CDR1 reads MNHEY; CDR2 reads SVGEGT. Trimming pared 5 bases from V and 9 bases from J, leaving 14 bases between. The CDR3 is CASSPDSLVPQHF. The CDR3 coding sequence is TGTGCCAGCAGTCCTGACAGCCTAGTGCCCCAGCATTTT.

This rearrangement joins TRBV7-2 to TRBJ2-7; 10 nucleotides line up with TRBD2. Losses at the gene ends were 0 bases for V and 4 bases for J; bases not matched to a gene: 6. The CDR3 sequence is 16 residues long. In germline, CDR1 is SGHTA, CDR2 FQGNSA. The CDR3 coding sequence is TGTGCCAGCAGCTTAGCCAGGGCTAGCGGGAGTTACGAGCAGTACTTC. This gives the protein CASSLARASGSYEQYF.

V is TRBV20-1 and J is TRBJ2-3; D ambiguous. The CDR3 contains 14 residues. V lost 1 base, J lost 2 bases, and 10 bases lay in between. CDR1 is DFQATT, CDR2 SNEGSKA, per germline (reference sequence). The DNA of the CDR3 is TGCAGTGCTAGAGTCGCCTTAAACACAGATACGCAGTATTTT. Translation: CSARVALNTDTQYF.

In its sample, this clonotype was seen a few times. This rearrangement joins TRBV25-1 to TRBJ2-5, with 7 bases fitting TRBD1. Germline CDR1 MGHDK, CDR2 SYGVNS. With V trimmed by 6 bases and J by 5 bases, 12 bases remained unmatched. This CDR3 spans 15 amino acids. Here the CDR3 reads CASSRTGPNSETQYF. The CDR3, as DNA: TGTGCCAGCAGCAGGACAGGCCCCAATTCGGAGACCCAGTACTTC.

The chain has TRBV2 and TRBJ2-5; 13 positions agree with TRBD2. The J call may be in error: the DNA end matches TRBJ2-7 better. This CDR3 comprises 14 residues. The V gene's germline CDR1 is SNHLY and CDR2 FYNNEI. The CDR3 loop is CASRGLAGFYEQYF. The CDR3 DNA reads TGTGCCAGCAGGGGACTAGCGGGGTTCTACGAGCAGTACTTC.

The chain joins TRBV11-1 to TRBJ2-3; 10 nucleotides agree with TRBD2. V lost 0 bases, J lost 3 bases, and 6 bases stayed unmatched. This CDR3 has 17 residues. The germline gives CDR1 SGHAT, CDR2 FQDESV (reference sequence). The CDR3: CASSLAFTSGMTDTQYF. The DNA for the CDR3 is TGTGCCAGCAGCTTAGCGTTCACTAGCGGGATGACAGATACGCAGTATTTT.